Reported below is one T cell receptor beta chain. Its antigen is as yet unknown. The V gene's germline CDR1 is MNHEY and CDR2 SMNVEV (reference sequence). Unmatched junction bases numbered 5, after V lost 0 bases and J lost 6 bases. The CDR3 is 16 residues long. Sequenced with the Oncomine TCR Beta short-read assay was DNA taken from cultured CD4+ T cells. MiXCR, applied by TCRdb to the PCR reads, yields one record per CDR3 protein. The sample consists of under 20,000 distinct CDR3 sequences, 46% of them appearing once. This sample was included in a study of vaccination and CD4 T cells after COVID-19. Study overall: Overlapping spike peptides of SARS-CoV-2, HCoV-NL63, HCoV-OC43 and HCoV-229E were used, and cells were stimulated with them.

Described treatment: roughly nine-day PBMC culture with coronavirus spike peptide pools or control peptides (ViraFEST assay). Study-level points and caveats: For convalescent patients, 304 of the 307 vaccine-specific clones analyzed were classified as spike mono-reactive.

Sequencing was performed on CD4+ T cells from blood, cultured in vitro, taken after SARS-CoV-2 vaccination. The receptor was isolated from a human donor who had recovered from COVID-19. This rearrangement joins TRBV27 to TRBJ1-6, with TRBD1 identical over 7 bases. The CDR3 DNA is TGTGCCAGCAGTTTATCAGGGACAGCACCTAATTCACCCCTCCACTTT. Translation: CASSLSGTAPNSPLHF.